This T cell receptor (beta chain) was obtained from a study of CD8+ T cells in alopecia areata. CDR3 length equals 14 residues. Per germline, CDR1 MNHEY and CDR2 SMNVEV (reference sequence). Trimming shortened V by 10 bases and J by 3 bases, and 16 bases separated the two germline ends. This clone appeared a single time. In each case, RNA was isolated and then reverse transcribed into cDNA as the sequencing template. The data were produced by immunoSEQ multiplex PCR, yet TCRdb's version contains in-frame clones alone and is incomplete. Here the sample spans about 200,000 clones, roughly 50% being singletons.

The chain joins TRBV27 to TRBJ1-5; D not resolved. Source material: CD8+ T cells sorted from blood. The clonotype originates from a human donor in good health. As DNA, the CDR3 is TGTGCCACCCGGCCGGGGATGAACAATCAGCCCCAGCATTTT. It specifies CATRPGMNNQPQHF.